The sequence of this T cell receptor (beta chain) was determined in a study of response to subunit inactivated influenza vaccine. Findings and limits, study-wide: The authors suggested that few new T cells are recruited per seasonal influenza vaccination.

TCRdb analysed the RT-PCR reads with MiXCR anew, one entry per CDR3 protein. The repertoire holds hundreds of thousands of distinct CDR3 sequences, around 14% seen once, with roughly 11% in the top ten. The CDR3 contains 20 residues. Germline assignment: CDR1 DFQATT and CDR2 SNEGSKA (reference sequence). Trimming shortened V by 6 bases and J by 3 bases, and 34 bases separated the two germline ends. This clonotype appeared a few times. Its antigen is not identified. This chain links TRBV20-1 with TRBJ2-3; weak D call: TRBD2 (6 bases). The sample consisted of PBMCs from blood, taken 11 to 12 days after vaccination. This clonotype was sampled from a man between 50 and 59 years old who received an inactivated influenza vaccine. CDR3 bases: TGCAGTGCCCAGGGAGCCGACGGCCCGGGAGTGTCTTTTGTTACAGATACGCAGTATTTT. Protein sequence: CSAQGADGPGVSFVTDTQYF.